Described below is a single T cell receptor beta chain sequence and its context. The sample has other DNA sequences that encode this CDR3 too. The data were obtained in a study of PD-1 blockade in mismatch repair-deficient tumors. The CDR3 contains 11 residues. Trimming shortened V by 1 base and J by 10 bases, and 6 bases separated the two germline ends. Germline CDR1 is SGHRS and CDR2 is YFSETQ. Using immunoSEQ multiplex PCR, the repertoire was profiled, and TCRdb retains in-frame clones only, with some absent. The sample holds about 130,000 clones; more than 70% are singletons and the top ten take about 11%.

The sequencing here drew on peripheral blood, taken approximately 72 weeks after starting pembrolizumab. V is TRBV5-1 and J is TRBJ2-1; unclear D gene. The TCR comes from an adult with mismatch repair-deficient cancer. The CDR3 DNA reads TGCGCCAGCAGCTTGATGTTGGAGCAGTTCTTC. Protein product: CASSLMLEQFF.